This TCR beta chain was identified in a study of shared clonotypes between healthy human individuals. At deep level, the assay was performed. The data were produced by immunoSEQ multiplex PCR, yet TCRdb's version contains in-frame clones alone and is incomplete. Seen here are around 600,000 clones, about 95% observed once, and the top ten hold about 0.11%. Study-level findings and limits: It was anticipated that sequencing depth would influence how many clonotypes donors shared. The sharing of 5% to 5.5% of naive CD4 clonotypes was seen across a handful of donors.

The CDR3 extends over 15 amino acids. The V gene lost 6 bases and the J gene lost 1 base, with 13 bases spanning the gap. Germline V CDR1 and CDR2: SNHLY, FYNNEI. Concerning this clone itself: Its specificity is not known.

The naive CD8 subset, CD45RO-negative cells positively selected for CCR7, excluded terminally differentiated effector memory CD45RA+ cells. Sequenced: naive CD8+ T cells sorted from blood. V and J are TRBV2 and TRBJ2-1; no clear D gene. This clonotype was obtained from a woman aged 30 to 39 in good health. The CDR3, as DNA: TGTGCCAGCAGCGCAGACGGCGGATCCTACAATGAGCAGTTCTTC. Its translation is CASSADGGSYNEQFF. Together with reference TRBV2 and TRBJ2-1, the CDR3 gives the full variable domain: EPEVTQTPSHQVTQMGQEVILRCVPISNHLYFYWYRQILGQKVEFLVSFYNNEISEKSEIFDDQFSVERPDGSNFTLKIRSTKLEDSAMYFCASSADGGSYNEQFFGPGTRLTVL.